This T cell receptor beta chain originates from a study of T cells in Graves' hyperthyroidism and ophthalmopathy. This clonotype was counted a few times. There were TCR beta CDR3 regions amplified from RNA transcripts. In the first-round RT-PCR of the TCR CDR3, the HTBI primer set was used. TCRdb called the multiplex PCR reads again in MiXCR, with one record for every CDR3 protein. The sample shows 400,000 to 450,000 distinct CDR3 sequences, around 15% of them seen only once. V lost 5 bases, J lost 2 bases, and 10 bases lay in between. The CDR3 sequence is 14 residues long. CDR1 MNHNS and CDR2 SASEGT come from the germline V gene.

This rearrangement joins TRBV6-1 to TRBJ1-5, with a possible D match to TRBD1 (5 bases). Sequenced sample: blood. The receptor's source is a man between 18 and 29 years old with Graves' ophthalmopathy. The CDR3 DNA reads TGTGCCAGCAGTTATTTGGGACGCAATCAGCCCCAGCATTTT. It encodes CASSYLGRNQPQHF.